The entry below gives a single T cell receptor beta chain sequence along with its context. The antigen is not known. This entry belongs to a study of identical twins. The germline CDR1 and CDR2 sequences are MDHEN and SYDVKM. There are 16 residues in the CDR3. After removal of 2 bases from V and 1 base from J, the junction contained 7 bases not matched to a gene. General study findings and limits: Twin-shared out-of-frame alpha sequences showed excess low generation probability. Abundant beta clonotypes from cord blood had fewer insertions, unlike memory repertoires, which showed none.

TCRdb processed the 5' RACE reads anew with MiXCR; each CDR3 protein has one entry. Among 1,800,000 or so distinct CDR3 sequences listed, roughly 35% were seen once. This clonotype originated in a newborn girl in good health. V usage is TRBV28 and J usage is TRBJ1-1; 7 bases are a match to TRBD1. The sample comprised cord blood. CDR3 in DNA: TGTGCCAGCAGTTTAGGATACAGGGGAAGGAACACTGAAGCTTTCTTT. Translation: CASSLGYRGRNTEAFF.